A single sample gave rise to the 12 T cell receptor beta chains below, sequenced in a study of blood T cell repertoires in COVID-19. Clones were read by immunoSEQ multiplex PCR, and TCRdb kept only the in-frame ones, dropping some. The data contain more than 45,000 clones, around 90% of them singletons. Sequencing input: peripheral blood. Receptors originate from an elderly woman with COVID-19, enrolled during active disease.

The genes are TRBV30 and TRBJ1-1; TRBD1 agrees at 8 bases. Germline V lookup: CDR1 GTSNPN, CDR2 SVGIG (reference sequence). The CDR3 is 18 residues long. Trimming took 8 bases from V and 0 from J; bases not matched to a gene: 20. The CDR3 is CARSPAGTGVPMNTEAFF. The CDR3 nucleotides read TGTGCCCGATCCCCGGCCGGGACAGGTGTCCCTATGAACACTGAAGCTTTCTTT.

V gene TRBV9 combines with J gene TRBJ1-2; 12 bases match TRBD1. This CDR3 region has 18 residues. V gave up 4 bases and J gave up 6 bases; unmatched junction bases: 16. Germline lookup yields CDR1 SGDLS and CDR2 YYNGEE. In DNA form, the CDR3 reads TGTGCCAGCAGCCCTCAAGCCGGGACAGGGGGCGGGAAGGATGGCTACACCTTC. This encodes CASSPQAGTGGGKDGYTF.

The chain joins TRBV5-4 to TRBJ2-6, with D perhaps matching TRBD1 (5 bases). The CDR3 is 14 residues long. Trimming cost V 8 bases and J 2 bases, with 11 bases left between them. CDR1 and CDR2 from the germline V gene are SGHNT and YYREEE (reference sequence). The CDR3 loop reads CASQGRTGANVLTF. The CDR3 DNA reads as TGTGCCAGTCAGGGTAGAACTGGGGCCAACGTCCTGACTTTC.

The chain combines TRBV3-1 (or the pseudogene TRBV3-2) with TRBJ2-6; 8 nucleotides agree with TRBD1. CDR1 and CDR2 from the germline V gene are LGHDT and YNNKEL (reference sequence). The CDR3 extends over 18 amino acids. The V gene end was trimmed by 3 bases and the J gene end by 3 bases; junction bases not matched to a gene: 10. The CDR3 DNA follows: TGTGCCAGCAGCCATAGGGGGCAGGGGGCGTTTGGGGCCAACGTCCTGACTTTC. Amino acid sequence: CASSHRGQGAFGANVLTF.

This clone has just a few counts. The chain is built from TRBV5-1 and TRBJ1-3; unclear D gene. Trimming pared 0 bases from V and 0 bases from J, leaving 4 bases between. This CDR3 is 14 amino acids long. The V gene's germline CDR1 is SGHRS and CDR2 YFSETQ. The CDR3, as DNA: TGCGCCAGCAGCTTGGGCAGCTCTGGAAACACCATATATTTT. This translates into CASSLGSSGNTIYF. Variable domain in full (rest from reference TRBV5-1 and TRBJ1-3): KAGVTQTPRYLIKTRGQQVTLSCSPISGHRSVSWYQQTPGQGLQFLFEYFSETQRNKGNFPGRFSGRQFSNSRSEMNVSTLELGDSALYLCASSLGSSGNTIYFGEGSWLTVV.

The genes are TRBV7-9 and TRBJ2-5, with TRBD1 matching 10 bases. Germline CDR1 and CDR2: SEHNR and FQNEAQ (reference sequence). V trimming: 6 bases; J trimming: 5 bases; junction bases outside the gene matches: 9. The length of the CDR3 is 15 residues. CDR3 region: CASSPRDRGRETQYF. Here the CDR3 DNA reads TGTGCCAGCAGTCCCCGAGACAGGGGGCGGGAGACCCAGTACTTC.

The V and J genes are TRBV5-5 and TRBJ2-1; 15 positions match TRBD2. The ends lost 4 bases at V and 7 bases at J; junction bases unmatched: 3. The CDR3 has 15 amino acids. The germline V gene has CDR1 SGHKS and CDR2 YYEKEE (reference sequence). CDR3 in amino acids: CASSAGLAGGNEQFF. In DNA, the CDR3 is TGTGCCAGCAGCGCCGGACTAGCGGGGGGGAATGAGCAGTTCTTC.

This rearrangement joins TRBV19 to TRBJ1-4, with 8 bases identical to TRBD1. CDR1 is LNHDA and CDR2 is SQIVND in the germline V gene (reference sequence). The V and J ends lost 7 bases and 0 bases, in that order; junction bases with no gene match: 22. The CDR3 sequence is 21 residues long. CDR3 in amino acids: CASKLSGFRTGKFSTNEKLFF. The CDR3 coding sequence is TGTGCCAGTAAATTGAGTGGATTCCGGACAGGGAAATTTTCAACTAATGAAAAACTGTTTTTT.

CDR3 sequence reads: CASSPTIGDTQYF. DNA of the CDR3: TGTGCCAGCAGTCCTACGATCGGAGATACGCAGTATTTT. The chain employs TRBV12-3 or TRBV12-4 and TRBJ2-3, with D unresolved. The CDR3 covers 13 residues. Trimming left V 5 bases short and J 5 bases short, with 11 bases between.

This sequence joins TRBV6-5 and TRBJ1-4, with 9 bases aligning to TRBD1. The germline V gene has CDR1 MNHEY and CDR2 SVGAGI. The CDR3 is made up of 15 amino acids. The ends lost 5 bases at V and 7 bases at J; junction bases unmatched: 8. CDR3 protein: CASSKTGGAGEKLFF. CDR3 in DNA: TGTGCCAGCAGTAAAACAGGGGGCGCGGGTGAAAAACTGTTTTTT.

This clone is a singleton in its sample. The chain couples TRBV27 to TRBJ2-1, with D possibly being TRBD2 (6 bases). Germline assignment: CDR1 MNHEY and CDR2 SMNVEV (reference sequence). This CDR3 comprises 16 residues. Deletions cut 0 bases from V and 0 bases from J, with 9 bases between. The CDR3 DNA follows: TGTGCCAGCAGTTTATCCGGAGGGAGCTCCTACAATGAGCAGTTCTTC. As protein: CASSLSGGSSYNEQFF.

This chain's CDR3 is CASSLGAGGRSTDTQYF. CDR3 bases: TGTGCCAGCAGCTTAGGAGCGGGGGGCAGAAGCACAGATACGCAGTATTTT. The gene calls are TRBV7-9 and TRBJ2-3, with TRBD2 matching 9 bases. The CDR3 loop spans 17 amino acids. V lost 1 base and J lost 0; bases outside the gene matches: 5. Germline CDR1 reads SEHNR; CDR2 reads FQNEAQ (reference sequence).